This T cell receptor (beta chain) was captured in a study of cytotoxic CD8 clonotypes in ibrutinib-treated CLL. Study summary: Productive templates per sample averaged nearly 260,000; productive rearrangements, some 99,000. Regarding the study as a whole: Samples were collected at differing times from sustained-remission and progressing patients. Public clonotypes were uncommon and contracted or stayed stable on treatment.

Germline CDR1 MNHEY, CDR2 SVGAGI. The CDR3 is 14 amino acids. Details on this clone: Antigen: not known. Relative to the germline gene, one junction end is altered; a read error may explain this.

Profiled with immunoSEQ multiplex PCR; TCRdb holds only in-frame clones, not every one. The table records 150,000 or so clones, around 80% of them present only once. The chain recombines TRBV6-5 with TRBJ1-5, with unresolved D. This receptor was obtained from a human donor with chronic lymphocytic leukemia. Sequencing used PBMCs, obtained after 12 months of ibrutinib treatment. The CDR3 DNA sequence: TGCGCCAGCAGTGACCTGAGGGATAATCAGCCCCAGCATTTT. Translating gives CASSDLRDNQPQHF.